A single sample gave rise to the 9 T cell receptor beta chains below, sequenced in a study of T cell repertoires in cytomegalovirus infection. Their antigens remain unidentified. TCRdb fed the reads into MiXCR, producing one record per CDR3 protein. The data show approximately 770,000 distinct CDR3 sequences, with roughly 29% seen just once and roughly 14% held by the top ten. Sequences were derived from cultured CD8+ T cells from PBMCs, sampled from culture after CMV antigen stimulation. The receptors here all came from a human donor in good health (CMV status not recorded). Some clones in this sample may be carry-over from other donors' samples.

This clonotype has at least ten counts. V is TRBV2 and J is TRBJ1-5; 8 bases match TRBD1. The CDR3 has 16 amino acids. V shed 7 bases and J 5 bases; nucleotides not matched to a gene: 13. The germline V gene encodes CDR1 SNHLY and CDR2 FYNNEI. CDR3: CASNRRTGLEDQPQHF. The CDR3 DNA is TGTGCCAGCAACCGTCGGACAGGGCTGGAAGATCAGCCCCAGCATTTT.

The J gene is TRBJ2-1, the V gene TRBV3-1, with D uncertain. CDR1 LGHDT and CDR2 YNNKEL come from the germline V gene (reference sequence). This CDR3 region has 16 residues. Between the trimmed V and J ends, which lost 0 bases and 0 bases, there was a span of 9 bases. This CDR3 is CASSQDWYNSYNEQFF. The CDR3 nucleotides are TGTGCCAGCAGCCAAGATTGGTACAACTCCTACAATGAGCAGTTCTTC.

This clonotype came up a few times. The rearrangement uses TRBV6-6 and TRBJ2-5; tentatively, D is TRBD1 (6 bases). Germline V gene data show CDR1 as MNHNY and CDR2 as SVGAGI (reference sequence). CDR3 length: 14 residues. V was shortened by 6 bases and J by 4 bases, with 15 bases between the two germline ends. The CDR3 coding sequence is TGTGCCAGCAGCATACCTCGCAGGGGAGAGACCCAGTACTTC. This codes for CASSIPRRGETQYF.

The V call is TRBV12-3 or TRBV12-4, the J call TRBJ2-1, with a tentative D call TRBD2 (6 bases). Trimming cost V 2 bases and J 9 bases, with 8 bases left between them. The CDR3 covers 12 residues. The chain's CDR3 is CASSLHGGEQFF. For the CDR3, the DNA is TGTGCCAGCAGTTTACACGGGGGTGAGCAGTTCTTC.

The V and J genes are TRBV12-3 or TRBV12-4 and TRBJ2-7; D might be TRBD2 (5 bases). V lost 7 bases and J 3 bases, leaving 16 bases between the germline ends. The CDR3 has 14 amino acids. CDR3: CASTIGEGYYEQYF. The CDR3 DNA reads TGTGCCAGCACCATCGGAGAGGGATACTACGAGCAGTACTTC.

The gene calls are TRBV6-1 and TRBJ2-2; 8 nucleotides agree with TRBD2. CDR1 is MNHNS, CDR2 SASEGT, per germline. This CDR3 spans 14 amino acids. V was pared by 8 bases and J by 9 bases, with 11 bases of the junction left unmatched. CDR3: CASSGGTSLRELFF. CDR3 nucleotides: TGTGCCAGCTCCGGAGGGACTAGTCTCAGGGAGCTGTTTTTT.

This clonotype was seen repeatedly, ten times or more. V gene TRBV7-8 combines with J gene TRBJ2-1; 8 nucleotides line up with TRBD2. From germline, CDR1 is SGHVS and CDR2 FQNEAQ. The CDR3 covers 16 residues. V shed 10 bases, J shed 1 base, and the junction held 12 bases outside the gene matches. The DNA of the CDR3 is TGTGCCACCGAAGTATCGGGGGGGCCTTCCTACAATGAGCAGTTCTTC. Translated, it gives CATEVSGGPSYNEQFF.

V and J are TRBV7-6 and TRBJ2-4, with 10 bases that match TRBD2. V trimming: 5 bases; J trimming: 1 base; junction bases outside the gene matches: 17. CDR1 SGHVS and CDR2 FNYEAQ come from the germline V gene. This CDR3 has 20 residues. The CDR3 DNA is TGTGCCAGCAGCCAAACGGGAGTTAGCGGGGGGTCATACGCCAAAAACATTCAGTACTTC. Its translation is CASSQTGVSGGSYAKNIQYF. Full variable domain (remainder filled in from reference TRBV7-6 and TRBJ2-4): GAGVSQSPRYKVTKRGQDVALRCDPISGHVSLYWYRQALGQGPEFLTYFNYEAQQDKSGLPNDRFSAERPEGSISTLTIQRTEQRDSAMYRCASSQTGVSGGSYAKNIQYFGAGTRLSVL.

Notes on this clonotype: Mismatch with germline at one junction end may stem from a read error. V gene TRBV5-6 combines with J gene TRBJ2-7; a possible D gene is TRBD2 (6 bases). CDR1 and CDR2 from the germline V gene are SGHDT and YYEEEE. The CDR3 has 15 residues. This chain's CDR3 is CASNLGWGTGDEQYF. CDR3 coding DNA: TGTGCCAGCAACTTGGGTTGGGGTACGGGGGACGAGCAGTACTTC.